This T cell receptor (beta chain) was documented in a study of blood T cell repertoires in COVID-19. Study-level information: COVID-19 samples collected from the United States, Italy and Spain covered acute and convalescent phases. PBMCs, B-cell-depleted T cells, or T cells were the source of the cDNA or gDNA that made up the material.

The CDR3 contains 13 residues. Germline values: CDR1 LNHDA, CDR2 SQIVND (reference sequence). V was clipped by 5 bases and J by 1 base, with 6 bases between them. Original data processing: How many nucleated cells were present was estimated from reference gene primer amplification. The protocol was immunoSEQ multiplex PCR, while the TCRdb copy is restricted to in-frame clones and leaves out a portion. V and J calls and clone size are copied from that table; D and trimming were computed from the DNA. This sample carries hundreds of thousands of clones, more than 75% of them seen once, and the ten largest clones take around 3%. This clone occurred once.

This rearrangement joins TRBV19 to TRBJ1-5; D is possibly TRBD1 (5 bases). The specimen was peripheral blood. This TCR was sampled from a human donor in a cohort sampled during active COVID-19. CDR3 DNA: TGTGCCAGTAGTGCAGGGAGCAATCAGCCCCAGCATTTT. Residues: CASSAGSNQPQHF. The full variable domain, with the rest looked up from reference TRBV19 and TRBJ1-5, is DGGITQSPKYLFRKEGQNVTLSCEQNLNHDAMYWYRQDPGQGLRLIYYSQIVNDFQKGDIAEGYSVSREKKESFPLTVTSAQKNPTAFYLCASSAGSNQPQHFGDGTRLSIL.